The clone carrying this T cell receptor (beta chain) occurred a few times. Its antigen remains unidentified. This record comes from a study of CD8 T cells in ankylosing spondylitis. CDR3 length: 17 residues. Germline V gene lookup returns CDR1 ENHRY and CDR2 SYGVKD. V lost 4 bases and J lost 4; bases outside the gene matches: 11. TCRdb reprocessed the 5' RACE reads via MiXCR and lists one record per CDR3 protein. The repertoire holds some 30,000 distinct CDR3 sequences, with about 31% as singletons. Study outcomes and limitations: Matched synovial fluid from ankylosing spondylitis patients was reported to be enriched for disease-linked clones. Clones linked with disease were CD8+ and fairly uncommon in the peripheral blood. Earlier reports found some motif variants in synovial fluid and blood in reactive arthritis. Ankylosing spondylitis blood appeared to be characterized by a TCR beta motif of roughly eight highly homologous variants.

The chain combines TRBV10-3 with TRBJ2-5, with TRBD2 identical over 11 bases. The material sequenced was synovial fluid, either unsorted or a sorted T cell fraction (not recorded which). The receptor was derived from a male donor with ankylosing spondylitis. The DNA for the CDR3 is TGTGCCATCAGTGCCGGGACTAGCGGTATAGGGGGAGAGACCCAGTACTTC. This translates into CAISAGTSGIGGETQYF.